This paragraph covers one T cell receptor beta chain sequence. Its antigen is currently unknown. CDR1 SGHRS and CDR2 YFSETQ come from the germline V gene. The ends lost 5 bases at V and 2 bases at J; junction bases unmatched: 9. CDR3 length: 15 residues. The data derive from a study of glioma-infiltrating T cells after dendritic cell vaccination. The primer mix had 60 V beta and 13 J beta primers. Using immunoSEQ multiplex PCR, the repertoire was profiled, and TCRdb retains in-frame clones only, with some absent. This repertoire shows about 99,000 clones, 80% found once; its top ten account for roughly 5.9%. Time point reported: after dendritic cell vaccination, including at tumor progression/relapse. Isocitrate dehydrogenase mutation was absent in all glioblastoma patients. Study-wide results and limits: TCR clonality showed no direct relationship with survival.

The source was blood, collected after dendritic cell vaccination. The gene calls are TRBV5-1 and TRBJ2-5; 7 bases are a match to TRBD2. The sequence derives from a human donor with glioblastoma. CDR3 sequence reads: CASRTVGLPQETQYF. Here the CDR3 DNA reads TGCGCCAGCAGGACGGTGGGACTACCACAAGAGACCCAGTACTTC.